This T cell receptor beta chain came from a study of identical twins. The junction had 2 bases not matched to a gene; V was cut back by 6 bases and J by 4 bases. The length of the CDR3 is 14 residues. Germline CDR1 is ENHRY and CDR2 is SYGVKD. TCRdb passed the 5' RACE reads through MiXCR, listing each CDR3 protein once. The repertoire consists of 200,000 to 300,000 distinct CDR3 sequences, with approximately 10% occurring once and the leading ten covering over 8%. This clonotype occurred a few times. Every sampled donor was Caucasian and healthy. This TCR came from a man between 50 and 59 years old in good health. Material: memory T cells sorted from blood. J is TRBJ2-7 and V is TRBV10-3; TRBD2 agrees at 14 bases. The CDR3 bases are TGTGCCATCAGGGGGACTAGCGGGGGTTACGAGCAGTACTTC. Protein: CAIRGTSGGYEQYF.